The 31 T cell receptor beta chains given below trace back to one sample, sequenced in a study of cytomegalovirus exposure and HLA in healthy donors. The PCR employed 60 Vbeta primers together with 13 Jbeta primers. Assay used: immunoSEQ multiplex PCR; TCRdb lists only in-frame clones, some missing. The table has 150,000 to 250,000 clones, over 75% seen once. The sample was PBMCs. Receptor source: a woman aged 45-65 years in good health and CMV-seronegative.

This sequence joins TRBV15 and TRBJ1-3; D is uncertain. The CDR3 totals 15 residues. V lost 0 bases and J 4 bases, leaving 10 bases between the germline ends. The germline V gene encodes CDR1 LNHNV and CDR2 YYDKDF (reference sequence). In nucleotides, the CDR3 is TGTGCCACCAGCAGAGATCGGGGTGGCGGAAACACCATATATTTT. It is translated as CATSRDRGGGNTIYF. Using reference TRBV15 and TRBJ1-3 for the parts outside the CDR3, the full variable domain is DAMVIQNPRYQVTQFGKPVTLSCSQTLNHNVMYWYQQKSSQAPKLLFHYYDKDFNNEADTPDNFQSRRPNTSFCFLDIRSPGLGDTAMYLCATSRDRGGGNTIYFGEGSWLTVV.

J is TRBJ2-7 and V is TRBV11-3, with D possibly TRBD1 on 8 matching bases. V was cut by 8 bases and J by 2 bases, with 13 bases left in between. Germline-derived CDR1 and CDR2 are SGHNT and YENEEA. This CDR3 is 13 amino acids long. The CDR3 loop reads CASLQGGTYEQYF. The CDR3 DNA sequence: TGTGCCAGCTTACAGGGGGGGACCTACGAGCAGTACTTC.

The V and J genes are TRBV5-6 and TRBJ2-2; maybe TRBD2 (5 bases). This CDR3 is 16 amino acids long. The germline V gene has CDR1 SGHDT and CDR2 YYEEEE. Trimming pared 0 bases from V and 4 bases from J, leaving 13 bases between. In DNA, the CDR3 is TGTGCCAGCAGCTTGGATCGGGGTAGGGTCACCGGGGAGCTGTTTTTT. This encodes CASSLDRGRVTGELFF.

J is TRBJ2-3 and V is TRBV7-3, with 10 bases aligning to TRBD2. CDR1 is SGHTA and CDR2 is FQGTGA in the germline V gene. The CDR3 extends over 15 amino acids. The V and J ends lost 3 bases and 4 bases, in that order; junction bases with no gene match: 4. CDR3 DNA sequence: TGTGCCAGCAGCTTTCTAGCGGGAGAGTCAGATACGCAGTATTTT. Translating it yields CASSFLAGESDTQYF. Full variable domain (outside the CDR3, taken from reference TRBV7-3 and TRBJ2-3): GAGVSQTPSNKVTEKGKYVELRCDPISGHTALYWYRQSLGQGPEFLIYFQGTGAADDSGLPNDRFFAVRPEGSVSTLKIQRTERGDSAVYLCASSFLAGESDTQYFGPGTRLTVL.

DNA for the CDR3: TGTGCCAGCAGCCCGCCTGGGGCGGGAGTGACAGATACGCAGTATTTT. It is translated as CASSPPGAGVTDTQYF. The gene calls are TRBV7-9 and TRBJ2-3; 7 nucleotides align to TRBD2. Trimming took 5 bases from V and 3 from J; bases not matched to a gene: 11. The CDR3 totals 16 residues. The germline gives CDR1 SEHNR, CDR2 FQNEAQ (reference sequence).

This rearrangement joins TRBV7-9 to TRBJ2-1; D not certain. Germline assignment: CDR1 SEHNR and CDR2 FQNEAQ (reference sequence). CDR3 length equals 17 residues. V was shortened by 4 bases and J by 0 bases, with 16 bases between the two germline ends. The CDR3: CASSSISFLGSYNEQFF. The CDR3 DNA reads as TGTGCCAGCAGCTCGATTAGCTTTCTCGGCTCCTACAATGAGCAGTTCTTC. The variable domain in full, completed from reference TRBV7-9 and TRBJ2-1, reads DTGVSQNPRHKITKRGQNVTFRCDPISEHNRLYWYRQTLGQGPEFLTYFQNEAQLEKSRLLSDRFSAERPKGSFSTLEIQRTEQGDSAMYLCASSSISFLGSYNEQFFGPGTRLTVL.

The gene calls are TRBV11-2 and TRBJ2-2, with TRBD2 matching 7 bases. In germline, CDR1 is SGHAT, CDR2 FQNNGV. The V gene end was trimmed by 2 bases and the J gene end by 4 bases; junction bases not matched to a gene: 10. The CDR3 is 17 residues long. The CDR3 sequence is CASSLWSSGAGTGELFF. The CDR3, as DNA: TGTGCCAGCAGCTTATGGTCTAGCGGAGCGGGCACCGGGGAGCTGTTTTTT.

The chain combines TRBV20-1 with TRBJ1-1; D might be TRBD1 (6 bases). Between the trimmed V and J ends, which lost 6 bases and 8 bases, there was a span of 10 bases. The germline CDR1 and CDR2 sequences are DFQATT and SNEGSKA (reference sequence). The CDR3 has 10 amino acids. The CDR3 here is CSARTVEAFF. CDR3 coding DNA: TGCAGTGCCAGGACAGTCGAAGCTTTCTTT.

CDR3 amino acids: CASSLAGTEYNSPLHF. As DNA, the CDR3 is TGCGCCAGCAGCTTGGCCGGGACAGAGTATAATTCACCCCTCCACTTT. The chain employs TRBV5-1 and TRBJ1-6; TRBD1 matches at 7 bases. V dropped 0 bases and J dropped 4; count of bases not matched to a gene: 4. CDR3 length: 16 residues. Germline V CDR1 and CDR2: SGHRS, YFSETQ.

This chain joins TRBV10-1 and TRBJ1-2, with D maybe TRBD1 (6 bases). V gave up 4 bases and J gave up 4 bases, with 10 bases separating them. This CDR3 is 13 amino acids long. Per germline, CDR1 WNHNN and CDR2 SYGVQD (reference sequence). CDR3 loop: CASSAGAGYGYTF. CDR3 DNA sequence: TGCGCCAGCAGTGCAGGGGCCGGCTATGGCTACACCTTC.

V and J are TRBV2 and TRBJ2-1; D unresolved. Germline loops: CDR1 SNHLY, CDR2 FYNNEI. There are 15 residues in the CDR3. Deletions cut 6 bases from V and 0 bases from J, with 12 bases between. CDR3 protein: CASRATTSSYNEQFF. CDR3 nucleotide sequence: TGTGCCAGCAGGGCCACTACCTCCTCCTACAATGAGCAGTTCTTC.

On this clone itself: Other DNA sequences in this sample translate to the same CDR3. This chain links TRBV9 with TRBJ2-7; 10 bases fit TRBD1. Germline-derived CDR1 and CDR2 are SGDLS and YYNGEE. With 2 bases clipped from V and 0 bases from J, the junction kept 2 bases outside the gene matches. The CDR3 is 15 amino acids. CDR3 DNA sequence: TGTGCCAGCAGCGTCGGGACAGGGGCCTCCTACGAGCAGTACTTC. This gives the protein CASSVGTGASYEQYF.

This rearrangement joins TRBV27 to TRBJ1-6; TRBD1 matches at 9 bases. In germline, CDR1 is MNHEY, CDR2 SMNVEV (reference sequence). CDR3 size: 14 residues. Trimming took 5 bases from V and 9 from J; bases not matched to a gene: 5. Here the CDR3 reads CASSPDRGGSPLHF. The CDR3 DNA sequence: TGTGCCAGCAGTCCGGACAGGGGTGGTTCACCCCTCCACTTT.

The rearrangement links TRBV19 to TRBJ1-4; D gene ambiguous. This CDR3 comprises 13 residues. V was clipped by 5 bases and J by 10 bases, with 14 bases between them. Germline assignment: CDR1 LNHDA and CDR2 SQIVND (reference sequence). The CDR3 is CASSPRNLRKLFF. Written as DNA, the CDR3 is TGTGCCAGTAGTCCACGAAACCTTAGAAAACTGTTTTTT.

The chain couples TRBV6-6 to TRBJ2-4; 8 positions match TRBD1. This CDR3 spans 15 amino acids. Germline CDR1 MNHNY, CDR2 SVGAGI (reference sequence). V lost 6 bases and J lost 5; bases outside the gene matches: 9. In DNA form, the CDR3 reads TGTGCCAGCAGGGACAGGGTTCCCTCCGAAAACATTCAGTACTTC. Amino acids: CASRDRVPSENIQYF.

In this sample, this clone turned up once. The chain recombines TRBV6-6 with TRBJ1-1, with unresolved D. CDR1 and CDR2 (germline): MNHNY, SVGAGI (reference sequence). Between the trimmed V and J ends, which lost 6 bases and 3 bases, there was a span of 14 bases. The CDR3 has 14 residues. For the CDR3, the DNA is TGTGCCAGCAGAAAACAGTCGGGGTACACTGAAGCTTTCTTT. It encodes CASRKQSGYTEAFF.

The CDR3 sequence: CASSDRVGYTF. The CDR3 region has the DNA TGTGCCAGCAGTGACAGGGTTGGCTACACCTTC. The J gene is TRBJ1-2, the V gene TRBV27, with 7 nucleotides matching TRBD1. V trimming: 5 bases; J trimming: 7 bases; junction bases outside the gene matches: 1. Germline assignment: CDR1 MNHEY and CDR2 SMNVEV (reference sequence). This CDR3 has 11 residues.

The CDR3 DNA sequence: TGTGCCAGCAGCTTGAGCACCGGGACAGTCAATCAGCCCCAGCATTTT. It codes for CASSLSTGTVNQPQHF. This chain links TRBV5-6 with TRBJ1-5; TRBD1 matches 7 bases. Trimming removed 1 base from V and 3 bases from J; junction bases left unmatched: 7. The length of the CDR3 is 16 residues. CDR1 is SGHDT and CDR2 is YYEEEE in the germline V gene. Based on the CDR3 plus reference TRBV5-6 and TRBJ1-5, the full variable domain is DAGVTQSPTHLIKTRGQQVTLRCSPKSGHDTVSWYQQALGQGPQFIFQYYEEEERQRGNFPDRFSGHQFPNYSSELNVNALLLGDSALYLCASSLSTGTVNQPQHFGDGTRLSIL.

The chain uses TRBV5-1 and TRBJ2-7; D possibly corresponds to TRBD1 (6 bases). Deletions cut 2 bases from V and 3 bases from J, with 12 bases between. CDR1 and CDR2 from the germline V gene are SGHRS and YFSETQ. The CDR3 contains 14 residues. CDR3 bases: TGCGCCAGCAGCTTATACAGGGTAGGCTACGAGCAGTACTTC. Encoded protein: CASSLYRVGYEQYF.

V gene TRBV19 combines with J gene TRBJ2-2, with D perhaps matching TRBD1 (6 bases). V was trimmed by 2 bases and J by 0 bases, leaving 16 bases between them. The CDR3 consists of 18 residues. In germline, CDR1 is LNHDA, CDR2 SQIVND (reference sequence). CDR3 sequence: CASSILGQGLTNTGELFF. The CDR3 bases are TGTGCCAGTAGTATATTGGGACAAGGATTGACGAACACCGGGGAGCTGTTTTTT.

This rearrangement joins TRBV6-6 to TRBJ2-7, with TRBD1 as a possible D gene (5 bases). V was shortened by 2 bases and J by 0 bases, with 11 bases between the two germline ends. The germline CDR1 and CDR2 sequences are MNHNY and SVGAGI (reference sequence). The CDR3 covers 15 residues. In DNA, the CDR3 is TGTGCCAGCAGTTACGGCAGGGCCAGCTCCTACGAGCAGTACTTC. Translation: CASSYGRASSYEQYF.

The V call is TRBV27, the J call TRBJ2-1; a possible D gene is TRBD2 (6 bases). V lost 2 bases and J lost 0, with 8 bases in between. The CDR3 has 15 amino acids. CDR1 and CDR2 (germline): MNHEY, SMNVEV (reference sequence). The CDR3, as DNA: TGTGCCAGCAGTTTAGGGCGGGACTCCTACAATGAGCAGTTCTTC. Its translation: CASSLGRDSYNEQFF.

V usage is TRBV5-1 and J usage is TRBJ2-7; 12 bases line up with TRBD2. V trimming: 2 bases; J trimming: 9 bases; junction bases outside the gene matches: 9. Germline V gene lookup returns CDR1 SGHRS and CDR2 YFSETQ. The CDR3 sequence is 15 residues long. The CDR3 loop is CASSFATSGSSAQYF. In DNA, the CDR3 is TGCGCCAGCAGCTTCGCGACTAGCGGGAGTTCGGCGCAGTACTTC.

J is TRBJ2-1 and V is TRBV19; possible D gene TRBD2, 6 bases. Per the germline V gene, CDR1 is LNHDA and CDR2 is SQIVND (reference sequence). Trimming stripped 11 bases from V and 3 bases from J, with 17 bases between. The CDR3 is 14 residues long. DNA for the CDR3: TGTGCCGCCGGATTAGGGGACTTCTACAATGAGCAGTTCTTC. Residues: CAAGLGDFYNEQFF.

The rearrangement joins TRBV6-5 to TRBJ2-7; D may be TRBD1 (5 bases). CDR1 is MNHEY, CDR2 SVGAGI, per germline. Trimming cost V 5 bases and J 3 bases, with 11 bases left between them. The CDR3 covers 13 residues. CDR3 loop: CASSIDRYYEQYF. The CDR3 coding sequence is TGTGCCAGCAGTATCGACAGATACTACGAGCAGTACTTC.

This clone was detected only a few times. This rearrangement joins TRBV19 to TRBJ2-1, with a tentative D call TRBD2 (6 bases). CDR3 length: 14 amino acids. Trimming took off 1 base at V and 8 bases at J, with 12 bases between the two ends. CDR1 LNHDA and CDR2 SQIVND come from the germline V gene (reference sequence). The CDR3 spells CASSIGLGAYEQFF. Written as DNA, the CDR3 is TGTGCCAGTAGTATAGGACTAGGGGCTTATGAGCAGTTCTTC. Variable domain in full (rest from reference TRBV19 and TRBJ2-1): DGGITQSPKYLFRKEGQNVTLSCEQNLNHDAMYWYRQDPGQGLRLIYYSQIVNDFQKGDIAEGYSVSREKKESFPLTVTSAQKNPTAFYLCASSIGLGAYEQFFGPGTRLTVL.

This chain uses TRBV7-3 with TRBJ2-7; tentative D call: TRBD2 (5 bases). Germline V CDR1 and CDR2: SGHTA, FQGTGA. V was shortened by 4 bases and J by 7 bases, with 14 bases between the two germline ends. The CDR3 has 13 residues. The CDR3, as DNA: TGTGCCAGCAGCTCTGAGCGGTTTCGAGAGCAGTACTTC. Amino acid sequence: CASSSERFREQYF. Variable domain in full (rest from reference TRBV7-3 and TRBJ2-7): GAGVSQTPSNKVTEKGKYVELRCDPISGHTALYWYRQSLGQGPEFLIYFQGTGAADDSGLPNDRFFAVRPEGSVSTLKIQRTERGDSAVYLCASSSERFREQYFGPGTRLTVT.

This chain uses TRBV18 with TRBJ2-5; D not certain. The CDR3 is 13 amino acids. Deletions cut 2 bases from V and 5 bases from J, with 9 bases between. Germline lookup yields CDR1 KGHSH and CDR2 LQKENI. The CDR3 sequence is CASSPTSEETQYF. The CDR3 region has the DNA TGTGCCAGCTCACCAACCTCGGAGGAGACCCAGTACTTC.

J is TRBJ2-7 and V is TRBV29-1; 12 bases line up with TRBD1. V lost 6 bases and J lost 1; bases outside the gene matches: 7. Germline V gene sequence: CDR1 SQVTM, CDR2 ANQGSEA. The CDR3 covers 15 residues. The CDR3 DNA is TGCAGCGTCGGAGGGGGACAGGGGGCTTCCTACGAGCAGTACTTC. Its translation: CSVGGGQGASYEQYF.

The chain carries TRBV28 and TRBJ2-7; TRBD2 matches at 10 bases. Germline trimming cut 1 base from V and 3 bases from J; bases unmatched to any gene: 6. Germline loops: CDR1 MDHEN, CDR2 SYDVKM. The CDR3 length is 16 residues. For the CDR3, the DNA is TGTGCCAGCAGTTTATCAGGGTCTAGCGGGAGCTACGAGCAGTACTTC. This gives the protein CASSLSGSSGSYEQYF. Drawing the rest from reference TRBV28 and TRBJ2-7, the complete variable domain is DVKVTQSSRYLVKRTGEKVFLECVQDMDHENMFWYRQDPGLGLRLIYFSYDVKMKEKGDIPEGYSVSREKKERFSLILESASTNQTSMYLCASSLSGSSGSYEQYFGPGTRLTVT.

The chain recombines TRBV19 with TRBJ2-1; TRBD2 agrees at 12 bases. Germline assignment: CDR1 LNHDA and CDR2 SQIVND (reference sequence). The J segment lost 6 bases and the V segment lost 1 base, leaving 4 bases of the junction unmatched. There are 16 residues in the CDR3. The CDR3 here is CASSIAWTSGTNEQFF. The CDR3 DNA reads TGTGCCAGTAGTATAGCTTGGACTAGCGGGACCAATGAGCAGTTCTTC.